A single sample is the source of the 13 T cell receptor beta chains below, sequenced in a study of T cell clonotyping in hematopoietic cell transplantation. Profiled with immunoSEQ multiplex PCR; TCRdb holds only in-frame clones, not every one. The table has roughly 28,000 clones, about 93% seen once; the top ten hold 2% to 2.5%. Indicated time point: recipient sample about 28 days before transplant, after cytoreduction. Here the sequenced sample was peripheral blood mononuclear cells, taken before stem cell transplant. The receptors stem from a man in his fifties with acute myeloid leukemia. Some clones in this sample may be carry-over from other donors' samples.

With regard to this clone: This sample includes further DNA sequences coding for the same CDR3. The V and J genes are TRBV5-6 and TRBJ2-7; unclear D gene. The germline V gene encodes CDR1 SGHDT and CDR2 YYEEEE. With 2 bases removed from V and 4 bases from J, the gap between germline ends came to 10 bases. This CDR3 has 13 amino acids. The CDR3 DNA reads as TGTGCCAGCAGCTTTGGCAGATTATACGAGCAGTACTTC. This gives the protein CASSFGRLYEQYF.

The chain carries TRBV6-1 and TRBJ2-1, with a possible D match to TRBD2 (5 bases). Germline CDR1 and CDR2: MNHNS and SASEGT. Trimming left V 3 bases short and J 4 bases short, with 10 bases between. The CDR3 consists of 14 residues. The DNA of the CDR3 is TGTGCCAGCAGTGATCTGGGGAGTTACAATGAGCAGTTCTTC. It yields the protein CASSDLGSYNEQFF.

The CDR3 spells CAISDTSGTEAFF. Here the CDR3 DNA reads TGTGCCATCAGTGATACCTCGGGCACTGAAGCTTTCTTT. This chain joins TRBV10-3 and TRBJ1-1; D gene unclear. The V end was cut by 3 bases, the J end by 4 bases, with 9 bases between. CDR1 is ENHRY, CDR2 SYGVKD, per germline. This CDR3 has 13 residues.

Written as DNA, the CDR3 is TGCGCCAGCAGCTTTTCGAGGGGCGCGACAGATACGCAGTATTTT. Residues: CASSFSRGATDTQYF. The chain has TRBV5-1 and TRBJ2-3, with D possibly being TRBD1 or TRBD2 (5 bases each). Deletions cut 2 bases from V and 3 bases from J, with 13 bases between. The germline gives CDR1 SGHRS, CDR2 YFSETQ. The CDR3 is 15 residues long.

The V gene is TRBV18, the J gene TRBJ1-1, with D perhaps TRBD1 (6 bases). Germline values: CDR1 KGHSH, CDR2 LQKENI. This CDR3 comprises 13 residues. V lost 6 bases and J lost 5, with 13 bases in between. The CDR3: CASSPGQVTEAFF. The CDR3 coding sequence is TGTGCCAGCTCTCCGGGACAAGTGACTGAAGCTTTCTTT.

The J gene is TRBJ1-6, the V gene TRBV11-1, with D possibly matching TRBD1 (5 bases). Germline V gene data show CDR1 as SGHAT and CDR2 as FQDESV (reference sequence). The V end was cut by 4 bases, the J end by 0 bases, with 10 bases between. The CDR3 sequence is 16 residues long. This chain's CDR3 is CASSSGRASYNSPLHF. The CDR3, as DNA: TGTGCCAGCAGCTCGGGACGGGCCTCCTATAATTCACCCCTCCACTTT.

This clone came up once. This chain uses TRBV2 with TRBJ2-7; 10 bases fit TRBD1. Losses at the gene ends were 9 bases for V and 2 bases for J; bases not matched to a gene: 7. The CDR3 loop spans 14 amino acids. Germline lookup yields CDR1 SNHLY and CDR2 FYNNEI. CDR3 amino acids: CASSIGQGAYEQYF. The CDR3, as DNA: TGTGCCAGTTCCATCGGACAGGGGGCCTACGAGCAGTACTTC.

The V gene is TRBV7-2, the J gene TRBJ1-3, with D unclear. The CDR3 is made up of 14 amino acids. Trimming took off 5 bases at V and 4 bases at J, with 12 bases between the two ends. CDR1 and CDR2 from the germline V gene are SGHTA and FQGNSA. The CDR3 sequence: CASSLTPDGNTIYF. As DNA, the CDR3 is TGTGCCAGCAGCCTGACTCCTGACGGAAACACCATATATTTT.

This chain's CDR3 is CSVGGAEVGELFF. The DNA for the CDR3 is TGCAGCGTTGGAGGGGCGGAGGTAGGGGAGCTGTTTTTT. V is TRBV29-1 and J is TRBJ2-2; either TRBD1 or TRBD2 may supply D (5 bases each). V was cut by 4 bases and J by 8 bases, with 14 bases left in between. Germline lookup yields CDR1 SQVTM and CDR2 ANQGSEA. The CDR3 length is 13 residues.

V gene TRBV28 combines with J gene TRBJ2-5; D tentatively fits TRBD1 or TRBD2 (5 bases each). Trimming removed 3 bases at V and 4 bases at J, with 12 bases between. Germline V gives CDR1 MDHEN, CDR2 SYDVKM. The CDR3 has 14 residues. CDR3 sequence: CASSFRDRVETQYF. As DNA, the CDR3 is TGTGCCAGCAGTTTTCGGGACCGCGTAGAGACCCAGTACTTC.

The chain uses TRBV5-1 and TRBJ2-1; 12 nucleotides match TRBD1. V was clipped by 5 bases and J by 9 bases; unmatched bases: 12. Per the germline V gene, CDR1 is SGHRS and CDR2 is YFSETQ. The CDR3 covers 16 residues. Written as DNA, the CDR3 is TGCGCCAGCAGTCTCCTCCGGGACAGGGGGCGGGGTGAGCAGTTCTTC. This codes for CASSLLRDRGRGEQFF.

This chain connects TRBV15 to TRBJ2-1, with TRBD2 matching over 11 bases. The germline V gene has CDR1 LNHNV and CDR2 YYDKDF (reference sequence). J gave up 7 bases and V 4 bases, and 12 bases lay outside the gene matches. The CDR3 covers 17 residues. Here the CDR3 DNA reads TGTGCCACCAGCACCCCATGGGGGCTAGCGGGGGGAAATGAGCAGTTCTTC. Translated: CATSTPWGLAGGNEQFF.

The chain uses TRBV7-6 and TRBJ2-3; D gene ambiguous. Germline V gene sequence: CDR1 SGHVS, CDR2 FNYEAQ. CDR3 length equals 15 residues. V lost 2 bases and J lost 3, with 12 bases in between. The CDR3 bases are TGTGCCAGCAGCTTAAGCCCAGTTAGTACAGATACGCAGTATTTT. It codes for CASSLSPVSTDTQYF.